A selection of T cell receptor beta chains follows, all from one sample in a study of T cell repertoires in cytomegalovirus infection. TCRdb used MiXCR to reprocess the reads, holding one entry per CDR3 protein. The data show under 250,000 distinct CDR3 sequences, about 5.9% seen once. The material sequenced was PBMCs. The receptors here all came from a human donor in good health (CMV status not recorded). Some clones in this sample may be carry-over from other donors' samples. Both conserved end residues are part of each CDR3. D genes are given only for firm matches. Part of the rows lack a size; the others show once, few, many or a class for expanded clones.

J gene: TRBJ1-5
clone size: -
V gene: TRBV20-1
D gene: TRBD1
CDR3 protein: CSAPPPGQQLLISNQPQHF
CDR3 DNA: TGCAGTGCACCGCCCCCGGGACAGCAACTTCTCATTAGCAATCAGCCCCAGCATTTT

J gene: TRBJ1-1
clone size: many
V gene: TRBV24-1
D gene: -
CDR3 protein: CATSDLRGVIMNTEAFF
CDR3 DNA: TGTGCCACCAGTGACTTACGGGGAGTAATCATGAACACTGAAGCTTTCTTT

J gene: TRBJ1-5
clone size: many
V gene: TRBV28
D gene: TRBD1
CDR3 protein: CASSLIQGANQPQHF
CDR3 DNA: TGTGCCAGCAGTCTGATACAGGGGGCGAATCAGCCCCAGCATTTT

J gene: TRBJ1-1
clone size: many
V gene: TRBV6-2/TRBV6-3
D gene: -
CDR3 protein: CASSYSGGTEAFF
CDR3 DNA: TGTGCCAGCAGTTACTCAGGGGGCACTGAAGCTTTCTTT

J gene: TRBJ2-3
clone size: many
V gene: TRBV6-1
D gene: TRBD1
CDR3 protein: CASSVGQGPQGTQYF
CDR3 DNA: TGTGCCAGCAGTGTCGGACAGGGCCCCCAAGGTACGCAGTATTTT

J gene: TRBJ2-1
clone size: many
V gene: TRBV29-1
D gene: -
CDR3 protein: CSALGSANYNEQFF
CDR3 DNA: TGCAGCGCTCTCGGGAGTGCCAATTACAATGAGCAGTTCTTC

J gene: TRBJ2-5
clone size: many
V gene: TRBV7-6
D gene: TRBD2
CDR3 protein: CASSLEALAGTETQYF
CDR3 DNA: TGTGCCAGCAGCTTAGAAGCCCTAGCGGGGACAGAGACCCAGTACTTC

J gene: TRBJ1-5
clone size: many
V gene: TRBV2
D gene: -
CDR3 protein: CASSIRGRDSNQPQHF
CDR3 DNA: TGTGCCAGCAGTATCCGGGGTCGGGATAGCAATCAGCCCCAGCATTTT

J gene: TRBJ2-1
clone size: many
V gene: TRBV6-2/TRBV6-3
D gene: -
CDR3 protein: CASSYGSSYNEQFF
CDR3 DNA: TGTGCCAGCAGTTATGGGAGCTCCTACAATGAGCAGTTCTTC

J gene: TRBJ1-4
clone size: few
V gene: TRBV5-6
D gene: -
CDR3 protein: CASSLRRREKLFF
CDR3 DNA: TGTGCCAGCAGCTTGAGGAGGCGAGAAAAACTGTTTTTT

J gene: TRBJ1-5
clone size: many
V gene: TRBV7-9
D gene: -
CDR3 protein: CASSLEVGQPQHF
CDR3 DNA: TGTGCCAGCAGCTTAGAAGTAGGGCAGCCCCAGCATTTT

J gene: TRBJ1-1
clone size: -
V gene: TRBV6-5
D gene: -
CDR3 protein: CASRDRITMNTEAFF
CDR3 DNA: TGTGCCAGCAGGGACCGCATTACCATGAACACTGAAGCTTTCTTT

J gene: TRBJ2-4
clone size: -
V gene: TRBV12-3/TRBV12-4
D gene: -
CDR3 protein: CASSLEISNRLAKNIQYF
CDR3 DNA: TGTGCCAGCAGTTTAGAGATATCAAATAGGCTAGCCAAAAACATTCAGTACTTC

J gene: TRBJ2-3
clone size: many
V gene: TRBV7-9
D gene: -
CDR3 protein: CASSDPISPGRNTDTQYF
CDR3 DNA: TGTGCCAGCAGCGATCCAATTAGTCCAGGACGGAACACAGATACGCAGTATTTT

J gene: TRBJ1-2
clone size: few
V gene: TRBV11-2
D gene: -
CDR3 protein: CASSSTVTYGYTF
CDR3 DNA: TGTGCCAGCAGCTCCACGGTGACCTATGGCTACACCTTC

J gene: TRBJ1-1
clone size: -
V gene: TRBV28
D gene: -
CDR3 protein: CAAAQPENTEAFF
CDR3 DNA: TGTGCCGCAGCCCAGCCGGAGAACACTGAAGCTTTCTTT

J gene: TRBJ2-7
clone size: many
V gene: TRBV6-5
D gene: -
CDR3 protein: CASSFSPPATSYEQYF
CDR3 DNA: TGTGCCAGCAGTTTCTCCCCCCCGGCGACCTCCTACGAGCAGTACTTC

J gene: TRBJ1-1
clone size: many
V gene: TRBV5-1
D gene: -
CDR3 protein: CASSLEGEVSEAFF
CDR3 DNA: TGCGCCAGCAGCTTGGAAGGGGAGGTATCTGAAGCTTTCTTT

J gene: TRBJ2-7
clone size: -
V gene: TRBV23-1
D gene: -
CDR3 protein: CASSQGGERGTYEQYF
CDR3 DNA: TGCGCCAGCAGTCAAGGGGGAGAAAGGGGCACCTACGAGCAGTACTTC

J gene: TRBJ2-1
clone size: many
V gene: TRBV6-2/TRBV6-3
D gene: -
CDR3 protein: CASSQDNIGSSYNEQFF
CDR3 DNA: TGTGCCAGCAGTCAAGATAATATCGGTAGCTCCTACAATGAGCAGTTCTTC

J gene: TRBJ2-2
clone size: many
V gene: TRBV4-2
D gene: -
CDR3 protein: CASSQEYRLYTGELFF
CDR3 DNA: TGTGCCAGCAGCCAAGAGTACAGGTTATACACCGGGGAGCTGTTTTTT

J gene: TRBJ1-6
clone size: many
V gene: TRBV7-9
D gene: TRBD1
CDR3 protein: CASSSPRGGIGSPLHF
CDR3 DNA: TGTGCCAGCAGCTCCCCCAGGGGGGGGATCGGTTCACCCCTCCACTTT

J gene: TRBJ2-5
clone size: many
V gene: TRBV25-1
D gene: -
CDR3 protein: CASSDRDQETQYF
CDR3 DNA: TGTGCCAGCAGTGACAGAGACCAAGAGACCCAGTACTTC

J gene: TRBJ2-4
clone size: -
V gene: TRBV6-6
D gene: TRBD1
CDR3 protein: CASSYTQGPPGF
CDR3 DNA: TGTGCCAGCAGTTATACACAGGGGCCACCGGGGTTC

J gene: TRBJ1-5
clone size: many
V gene: TRBV7-2
D gene: -
CDR3 protein: CASSVRTPSNQPQHF
CDR3 DNA: TGTGCCAGCAGCGTACGAACACCTAGCAATCAGCCCCAGCATTTT

J gene: TRBJ2-1
clone size: many
V gene: TRBV10-3
D gene: TRBD2
CDR3 protein: CATTPGTTQFF
CDR3 DNA: TGTGCCACTACTCCCGGGACTACGCAGTTCTTC

J gene: TRBJ2-1
clone size: few
V gene: TRBV5-1
D gene: TRBD2
CDR3 protein: CASSLGGLAEYNEQFF
CDR3 DNA: TGCGCCAGCAGCTTGGGGGGACTAGCGGAATACAATGAGCAGTTCTTC

J gene: TRBJ1-1
clone size: many
V gene: TRBV19
D gene: -
CDR3 protein: CASSLQGRGNTEAFF
CDR3 DNA: TGTGCCAGTAGCCTCCAGGGAAGGGGGAACACTGAAGCTTTCTTT

J gene: TRBJ2-3
clone size: -
V gene: TRBV10-2
D gene: -
CDR3 protein: CASSVTAGSTDTQYF
CDR3 DNA: TGCGCCAGCAGTGTTACGGCGGGGTCCACAGATACGCAGTATTTT

J gene: TRBJ1-2
clone size: once
V gene: TRBV14
D gene: -
CDR3 protein: CASSRIGTNYGYTF
CDR3 DNA: TGTGCCAGCAGCCGGATAGGAACTAACTATGGCTACACCTTC

J gene: TRBJ1-5
clone size: many
V gene: TRBV2
D gene: -
CDR3 protein: CASSGVTGGSNQPQHF
CDR3 DNA: TGTGCCAGCAGTGGGGTGACGGGGGGGAGCAATCAGCCCCAGCATTTT

J gene: TRBJ2-2
clone size: many
V gene: TRBV20-1
D gene: TRBD1
CDR3 protein: CSARARTGNTGELFF
CDR3 DNA: TGCAGTGCTAGAGCAAGGACAGGGAACACCGGGGAGCTGTTTTTT

J gene: TRBJ1-6
clone size: many
V gene: TRBV30
D gene: -
CDR3 protein: CAWSVTPEDSPLHF
CDR3 DNA: TGTGCCTGGAGTGTAACCCCGGAAGATTCACCCCTCCACTTT

J gene: TRBJ1-2
clone size: many
V gene: TRBV5-6
D gene: TRBD1
CDR3 protein: CASSFLIRGLPGGGYTF
CDR3 DNA: TGTGCCAGCAGCTTCTTGATCAGGGGGCTACCAGGTGGTGGCTACACCTTC

J gene: TRBJ1-6
clone size: many
V gene: TRBV20-1
D gene: TRBD1
CDR3 protein: CSATGGASNSPLHF
CDR3 DNA: TGCAGTGCCACAGGGGGCGCCTCTAATTCACCCCTCCACTTT

J gene: TRBJ1-5
clone size: many
V gene: TRBV5-4
D gene: -
CDR3 protein: CASSLFSGPQHF
CDR3 DNA: TGTGCCAGCAGTCTATTTAGCGGGCCCCAGCATTTT

J gene: TRBJ2-7
clone size: many
V gene: TRBV7-9
D gene: -
CDR3 protein: CASSPLGAGREQYF
CDR3 DNA: TGTGCCAGCAGCCCACTGGGGGCAGGGAGAGAGCAGTACTTC

J gene: TRBJ2-1
clone size: many
V gene: TRBV20-1
D gene: -
CDR3 protein: CSARWGVNEQFF
CDR3 DNA: TGCAGTGCTAGATGGGGTGTCAATGAGCAGTTCTTC

J gene: TRBJ1-2
clone size: many
V gene: TRBV29-1
D gene: TRBD1
CDR3 protein: CSASGQPYGYTF
CDR3 DNA: TGCAGCGCTTCGGGACAGCCCTATGGCTACACCTTC

J gene: TRBJ2-7
clone size: many
V gene: TRBV4-1
D gene: -
CDR3 protein: CASSQDPQDPYSSSYEQYF
CDR3 DNA: TGCGCCAGCAGCCAAGATCCACAGGATCCCTATTCGAGCTCCTACGAGCAGTACTTC

J gene: TRBJ2-1
clone size: many
V gene: TRBV5-4
D gene: -
CDR3 protein: CASSWARDNEQFF
CDR3 DNA: TGTGCCAGCAGCTGGGCCCGGGACAATGAGCAGTTCTTC

J gene: TRBJ1-2
clone size: many
V gene: TRBV28
D gene: TRBD1
CDR3 protein: CASSSAGQGGYGYTF
CDR3 DNA: TGTGCCAGCAGTTCCGCGGGACAGGGGGGTTATGGCTACACCTTC

J gene: TRBJ2-7
clone size: many
V gene: TRBV20-1
D gene: -
CDR3 protein: CSARGDYEQYF
CDR3 DNA: TGCAGTGCTAGAGGGGACTACGAGCAGTACTTC

J gene: TRBJ1-2
clone size: many
V gene: TRBV15
D gene: -
CDR3 protein: CATSRDLAKGYTF
CDR3 DNA: TGTGCCACCAGCAGAGATTTAGCTAAGGGCTACACCTTC

J gene: TRBJ1-1
clone size: -
V gene: TRBV4-2
D gene: -
CDR3 protein: CASSQERTEAFF
CDR3 DNA: TGTGCCAGCAGCCAGGAGCGAACTGAAGCTTTCTTT

J gene: TRBJ1-4
clone size: many
V gene: TRBV7-8
D gene: -
CDR3 protein: CASSLGPNNEKLFF
CDR3 DNA: TGTGCCAGCAGCTTAGGACCGAATAATGAAAAACTGTTTTTT

J gene: TRBJ1-6
clone size: many
V gene: TRBV7-2
D gene: TRBD1
CDR3 protein: CASSPGHPRTGGNSPLHF
CDR3 DNA: TGTGCCAGCAGCCCAGGTCATCCCCGGACAGGGGGTAATTCACCCCTCCACTTT

J gene: TRBJ2-7
clone size: many
V gene: TRBV7-8
D gene: TRBD2
CDR3 protein: CASSGRASGEYEQYF
CDR3 DNA: TGTGCCAGCAGCGGAAGGGCTAGCGGGGAGTACGAGCAGTACTTC

J gene: TRBJ1-2
clone size: many
V gene: TRBV20-1
D gene: TRBD1
CDR3 protein: CSARDSPHGYTF
CDR3 DNA: TGCAGTGCGCGGGACAGCCCCCATGGCTACACCTTC

J gene: TRBJ2-7
clone size: many
V gene: TRBV28
D gene: TRBD1
CDR3 protein: CASTRTGYSYEQYF
CDR3 DNA: TGTGCCAGCACTCGGACAGGGTATTCCTACGAGCAGTACTTC

J gene: TRBJ2-3
clone size: many
V gene: TRBV4-2
D gene: TRBD2
CDR3 protein: CASSQVGGVPSGDTQYF
CDR3 DNA: TGTGCCAGCAGCCAAGTGGGGGGGGTCCCCTCTGGAGATACGCAGTATTTT

J gene: TRBJ2-7
clone size: many
V gene: TRBV30
D gene: -
CDR3 protein: CAWSVQMGFSYEQYF
CDR3 DNA: TGTGCCTGGAGTGTACAGATGGGCTTCTCCTACGAGCAGTACTTC